This passage covers 32 T cell receptor beta chains from one sample sequenced in a study of T cells in Graves' hyperthyroidism and ophthalmopathy. Amplified regions were TCR beta CDR3 sequences from RNA transcripts. The TCR CDR3 was amplified in a first-round RT-PCR using the HTBI primer set. MiXCR, applied by TCRdb to the multiplex PCR reads, yields one record per CDR3 protein. This sample carries some 500,000 distinct CDR3 sequences, approximately 15% of them seen once, and the ten largest clones take around 17%. Input material: blood. The receptors originated from a woman under 30 with Graves' hyperthyroidism.

At least ten counts were recorded for this clonotype. The genes are TRBV20-1 and TRBJ2-3; TRBD2 matches 8 bases. CDR3 size: 12 residues. Germline V lookup: CDR1 DFQATT, CDR2 SNEGSKA (reference sequence). J gave up 4 bases and V 3 bases, and 0 bases lay outside the gene matches. This chain's CDR3 is CSARTSADTQYF. CDR3 nucleotides: TGCAGTGCTAGGACTAGCGCAGATACGCAGTATTTT.

This clonotype was picked up many times. The chain recombines TRBV12-3 or TRBV12-4 with TRBJ1-2; no firm D call. The germline V and J ends were trimmed by 3 bases and 10 bases, with 12 bases remaining between them. The CDR3 consists of 12 residues. The CDR3 reads CASSLFPKSYTF. In DNA, the CDR3 is TGTGCCAGCAGTTTGTTCCCCAAATCCTACACCTTC.

This clonotype appeared many times. This chain links TRBV20-1 with TRBJ2-7; TRBD1 matches at 7 bases. The CDR3 contains 14 residues. V shed 3 bases, J shed 0 bases, and the junction held 5 bases outside the gene matches. Germline V gene lookup returns CDR1 DFQATT and CDR2 SNEGSKA (reference sequence). The CDR3 reads CSASSDRSSYEQYV. The CDR3 coding sequence is TGCAGTGCTAGTTCGGACAGGAGCTCCTACGAGCAGTACGTC.

The chain carries TRBV6-1 and TRBJ1-3; D unresolved. The V end lost 3 bases, the J end lost 6 bases, and 3 bases lay between the germline ends. Per germline, CDR1 MNHNS and CDR2 SASEGT. CDR3 length: 11 amino acids. CDR3 sequence reads: CASSDTNTIYF. CDR3 nucleotide sequence: TGTGCCAGCAGTGATACAAACACCATATATTTT.

This clonotype was found many times. The J gene is TRBJ2-7, the V gene TRBV5-1; the match to TRBD1 covers 10 bases. CDR3 length: 16 amino acids. Germline V gene sequence: CDR1 SGHRS, CDR2 YFSETQ. V shed 4 bases and J 1 base; nucleotides not matched to a gene: 8. The CDR3 DNA sequence: TGCGCCAGCAGCCTAATCCGGGACAGGGGATCCTACGAGCAGTACTTC. Translating it yields CASSLIRDRGSYEQYF.

The rearrangement links TRBV6-1 to TRBJ2-5; the D gene is possibly TRBD2 (6 bases). Germline CDR1 and CDR2: MNHNS and SASEGT. The length of the CDR3 is 16 residues. Between the trimmed V and J ends, which lost 4 bases and 2 bases, there was a span of 17 bases. Here the CDR3 reads CASSGALRAGQETQYF. The CDR3 coding sequence is TGTGCCAGCAGTGGAGCGCTTCGGGCGGGGCAAGAGACCCAGTACTTC.

The V call is TRBV19, the J call TRBJ2-3; 10 bases match TRBD2. The CDR3 runs to 17 residues. Per the germline V gene, CDR1 is LNHDA and CDR2 is SQIVND (reference sequence). Trimming cost V 0 bases and J 3 bases; bases outside gene matches: 6. This CDR3 reads CASSIDQGSGRTDTQYF. As DNA, the CDR3 is TGTGCCAGTAGTATAGATCAGGGTAGCGGGAGGACAGATACGCAGTATTTT.

In its sample, this clonotype was seen a few times. The chain couples TRBV24-1 to TRBJ2-3, with a weak D call TRBD1 (5 bases). Germline CDR1 reads KGHDR; CDR2 reads SFDVKD. CDR3 size: 11 residues. The V end was cut by 9 bases, the J end by 2 bases, with 5 bases between. The CDR3 here is CATGHTDTQYF. The CDR3 nucleotides read TGTGCCACCGGACACACAGATACGCAGTATTTT.

This clonotype was seen many times. CDR3 residues: CASSLGPPTFYEQYV. CDR3 DNA: TGTGCCAGCAGTTTAGGACCCCCTACCTTCTACGAGCAGTACGTC. The chain employs TRBV27 and TRBJ2-7; no clear D. With 2 bases removed from V and 3 bases from J, the gap between germline ends came to 14 bases. From germline, CDR1 is MNHEY and CDR2 SMNVEV (reference sequence). The CDR3 is 15 amino acids.

A few counts support this clonotype. The rearrangement links TRBV20-1 to TRBJ1-6; D uncertain. The length of the CDR3 is 15 residues. V lost 6 bases, J lost 0 bases, and 12 bases lay in between. Per the germline V gene, CDR1 is DFQATT and CDR2 is SNEGSKA (reference sequence). The CDR3 region has the DNA TGCAGTGCCAGAAGACCCAGCTCCTATAATTCACCCCTCCACTTT. This codes for CSARRPSSYNSPLHF.

This clonotype was seen many times. The rearrangement joins TRBV3-1 to TRBJ1-2; no definite D call. Germline CDR1 and CDR2: LGHDT and YNNKEL (reference sequence). The V and J ends lost 1 base and 5 bases respectively, with 2 bases between them. The CDR3 totals 11 residues. The CDR3 bases are TGTGCCAGCAGCCAAGTATATGGCTACACCTTC. It specifies CASSQVYGYTF.

This clonotype appeared a single time. The chain carries TRBV12-3 or TRBV12-4 and TRBJ2-7; tentatively, D is TRBD1 (6 bases). The CDR3 spans 14 residues. Deletions cut 4 bases from V and 2 bases from J, with 12 bases between. CDR3 sequence: CASSSRGSAYEQYF. CDR3 DNA: TGTGCCAGCAGTTCTAGGGGGTCAGCCTACGAGCAGTACTTC.

This clonotype has a count of ten or more. J is TRBJ2-7 and V is TRBV6-1; a weak D match, TRBD2 (6 bases). In germline, CDR1 is MNHNS, CDR2 SASEGT. The V gene lost 0 bases and the J gene lost 6 bases, with 12 bases spanning the gap. The CDR3 totals 14 residues. CDR3: CASSEAGGSGEQYF. CDR3 bases: TGTGCCAGCAGTGAAGCGGGAGGATCCGGCGAGCAGTACTTC.

In its sample, this clonotype was seen once. A much larger clone is a single base away; this may be a read error. V gene TRBV6-1 combines with J gene TRBJ2-7; 9 bases agree with TRBD1. This CDR3 contains 14 residues. The germline gives CDR1 MNHNS, CDR2 SASEGT. CDR3 sequence reads: CASGRTGDFYERYF. For the CDR3, the DNA is TGTGCCAGCGGCAGGACAGGGGACTTCTACGAGCGGTACTTC.

This clonotype came up a few times. The chain combines TRBV5-1 with TRBJ2-7; 10 nucleotides match TRBD1. Losses at the gene ends were 5 bases for V and 5 bases for J; bases not matched to a gene: 10. Looked up from germline, CDR1 is SGHRS and CDR2 is YFSETQ. The CDR3 covers 15 residues. For the CDR3, the DNA is TGCGCCAGCAGGCATCCCGGGACAGGGGCCCACGAGCAGTACTTC. Protein product: CASRHPGTGAHEQYF.

This clonotype was picked up many times. The chain links TRBV6-5 to TRBJ2-5; D remains ambiguous. The V and J ends lost 0 bases and 0 bases respectively, with 14 bases between them. This CDR3 region has 17 residues. CDR1 and CDR2 from the germline V gene are MNHEY and SVGAGI. This chain's CDR3 is CASSYSNVGQNQETQYF. The DNA of the CDR3 is TGTGCCAGCAGTTACTCGAATGTCGGGCAAAACCAAGAGACCCAGTACTTC.

The rearrangement joins TRBV3-1 to TRBJ1-3; D gene uncertain. V was pared by 8 bases and J by 3 bases, with 20 bases between. Germline V gene data show CDR1 as LGHDT and CDR2 as YNNKEL (reference sequence). The CDR3 runs 16 residues. The CDR3 coding sequence is TGTGCCAGCCGTACCGGGTCGGGTGGTATTGGAAACACCATATATTTT. This sequence encodes CASRTGSGGIGNTIYF.

This clonotype was recorded many times. The chain recombines TRBV3-1 with TRBJ2-1; 8 bases align to TRBD2. The CDR3 loop spans 15 amino acids. Germline CDR1 is LGHDT and CDR2 is YNNKEL (reference sequence). V trimming: 4 bases; J trimming: 8 bases; junction bases outside the gene matches: 10. CDR3 nucleotides: TGTGCCAGCAGCCTTCCGCCGGGAGGGCCCCATGAGCAGTTCTTC. This translates into CASSLPPGGPHEQFF.

The V and J genes are TRBV9 and TRBJ2-7, with TRBD1 identical over 8 bases. The V and J ends lost 7 bases and 5 bases, in that order; junction bases with no gene match: 11. Germline V lookup: CDR1 SGDLS, CDR2 YYNGEE. The CDR3 is made up of 14 amino acids. CDR3 DNA sequence: TGTGCCAGCGGTTCCAGGACAGGGAGCGACGAGCAGTACTTC. As protein: CASGSRTGSDEQYF.

Remarks on this clonotype: One base away lies a much larger clone, so this may be a sequencing read error. The rearrangement joins TRBV18 to TRBJ1-1; 8 bases fit TRBD1. Germline V gives CDR1 KGHSH, CDR2 LQKENI. V shed 0 bases, J shed 1 base, and the junction held 7 bases outside the gene matches. This CDR3 has 17 amino acids. The CDR3 DNA sequence: TGTGCCAGCTCACCACCGCAGGGGGCTAGAACGAACACTGAAGCTTTCTTT. Amino acid sequence: CASSPPQGARTNTEAFF.

The CDR3 is CAWSLPDSLRNTEAFF. In DNA, the CDR3 is TGTGCCTGGTCCTTGCCCGACAGTCTTAGGAACACTGAAGCTTTCTTT. This chain joins TRBV30 and TRBJ1-1; D might be TRBD1 (5 bases). V gave up 5 bases and J gave up 1 base, with 20 bases separating them. CDR3 size: 16 residues. The germline gives CDR1 GTSNPN, CDR2 SVGIG (reference sequence).

In this sample, this clonotype turned up a few times. The rearrangement uses TRBV29-1 and TRBJ2-2; a possible D gene is TRBD2 (6 bases). The germline V and J ends were trimmed by 4 bases and 5 bases, with 20 bases remaining between them. The CDR3 is 16 amino acids. The germline CDR1 and CDR2 sequences are SQVTM and ANQGSEA. CDR3 nucleotide sequence: TGCAGCGTTGCCCGCGGGGCAGGGACCTCGACCGGGGAGCTGTTTTTT. Translated: CSVARGAGTSTGELFF.

This clonotype was seen ten or more times. The chain combines TRBV19 with TRBJ1-5; no clear D gene. Germline CDR1 and CDR2: LNHDA and SQIVND (reference sequence). V lost 7 bases and J lost 5, with 21 bases in between. The CDR3 is made up of 16 amino acids. The chain's CDR3 is CASTTLRANPHQPQHF. The CDR3 DNA reads TGTGCCAGTACCACACTCCGGGCCAACCCTCATCAGCCCCAGCATTTT. The complete variable domain, with remaining parts taken from reference TRBV19 and TRBJ1-5, reads DGGITQSPKYLFRKEGQNVTLSCEQNLNHDAMYWYRQDPGQGLRLIYYSQIVNDFQKGDIAEGYSVSREKKESFPLTVTSAQKNPTAFYLCASTTLRANPHQPQHFGDGTRLSIL.

This clonotype was seen only a few times. V and J are TRBV11-3 and TRBJ1-1; possibly TRBD1 for D (5 bases). Germline CDR1 is SGHNT and CDR2 is YENEEA. The CDR3 has 14 residues. The ends were cut back, 4 bases at V and 4 bases at J, with 13 bases in the middle. The CDR3 region is CASSSGHLSTEAFF. The CDR3 DNA is TGTGCCAGCAGCTCCGGACATCTTTCCACTGAAGCTTTCTTT.

V gene TRBV10-1 combines with J gene TRBJ1-5; TRBD1 might be the D (5 bases). The CDR3 consists of 13 residues. Germline values: CDR1 WNHNN, CDR2 SYGVQD (reference sequence). Trimming removed 4 bases at V and 16 bases at J, with 20 bases between. The CDR3 nucleotides are TGCGCCAGCAGTGCCTCAGGGATAGGTATAATCCATTTT. Translation gives CASSASGIGIIHF.

This clonotype has a count of ten or more. CDR3 coding DNA: TGTGCCAGCAGTCTACAGGGCGGTGGGCCCCAGCATTTT. This translates into CASSLQGGGPQHF. The gene calls are TRBV27 and TRBJ1-5; D may be TRBD1 (6 bases). CDR1 and CDR2 (germline): MNHEY, SMNVEV (reference sequence). The length of the CDR3 is 13 residues. The V and J ends lost 5 bases and 9 bases respectively, with 14 bases between them.

This clonotype was detected many times. The V and J genes are TRBV11-3 and TRBJ2-3, with D maybe TRBD1 (6 bases). In germline, CDR1 is SGHNT, CDR2 YENEEA. CDR3 size: 15 residues. Trimming removed 4 bases at V and 2 bases at J, with 13 bases between. This CDR3 is CASSWTEEITDTQYF. The CDR3 nucleotides are TGTGCCAGCAGCTGGACAGAAGAGATCACAGATACGCAGTATTTT.

V and J are TRBV25-1 and TRBJ2-7; 9 bases align to TRBD2. CDR3 length: 14 amino acids. V trimming: 6 bases; J trimming: 5 bases; junction bases outside the gene matches: 8. Per the germline V gene, CDR1 is MGHDK and CDR2 is SYGVNS. The CDR3 bases are TGTGCCAGCAGCGTTCGGACTAGCGTACACGAGCAGTACTTC. This gives the protein CASSVRTSVHEQYF.

In regard to this clonotype: A much larger clone is a single base away; this may be a read error. The chain couples TRBV11-3 to TRBJ2-3; D is undetermined. The CDR3 length is 12 residues. Germline values: CDR1 SGHNT, CDR2 YENEEA. CDR3 DNA sequence: TGTGCCGGCAGCTTTGGGGCAGATACGCAGTATTTT. It specifies CAGSFGADTQYF.

This clonotype was observed at least ten times. The genes are TRBV11-2 and TRBJ2-7; D possibly corresponds to TRBD1 (5 bases). CDR1 is SGHAT and CDR2 is FQNNGV in the germline V gene. The CDR3 runs 15 residues. V was cut by 1 base and J by 7 bases, with 17 bases left in between. The CDR3 sequence: CASSLGQYLLGEQYF. In nucleotides, the CDR3 is TGTGCCAGCAGCTTAGGACAGTACTTGCTTGGGGAGCAGTACTTC.

The table lists this clonotype with many counts. The CDR3 region has the DNA TGCGCCAGCACAATGGACAGCTCCTACGAGCAGTACTTC. Translation gives CASTMDSSYEQYF. This chain connects TRBV5-1 to TRBJ2-7; TRBD1 might be the D (6 bases). Trimming pared 6 bases from V and 0 bases from J, leaving 10 bases between. This CDR3 region has 13 residues. Germline V gene lookup returns CDR1 SGHRS and CDR2 YFSETQ.

This clonotype was detected only a few times. V usage is TRBV5-1 and J usage is TRBJ2-1; 11 bases align to TRBD2. The V gene's germline CDR1 is SGHRS and CDR2 YFSETQ. CDR3 length: 16 amino acids. V trimming: 4 bases; J trimming: 6 bases; junction bases outside the gene matches: 9. CDR3 nucleotides: TGCGCCAGCAGCCAGACTAGCGGGAAAATCAGCAATGAGCAGTTCTTC. Its protein product is CASSQTSGKISNEQFF.